This T cell receptor beta chain was observed in a study of radiotherapy plus CTLA-4 blockade in lung cancer. The CDR3 contains 19 residues. V was pared by 2 bases and J by 7 bases, with 16 bases of the junction left unmatched. Germline CDR1 SGDLS, CDR2 YYNGEE. Data came from immunoSEQ multiplex PCR; TCRdb stores just in-frame clones and leaves some out. The data show about 59,000 clones, approximately 65% seen once. Chemo-refractory metastatic non-small-cell lung cancer patients received focal radiation with ipilimumab CTLA-4 blockade. This clone was found a few times. V is TRBV9 and J is TRBJ2-2; 11 bases agree with TRBD2. This sequence was found in a human donor with non-small cell lung cancer whose response to radiotherapy plus ipilimumab could not be evaluated. The sample was peripheral blood, taken from a patient treated with radiotherapy plus ipilimumab. The DNA of the CDR3 is TGTGCCAGCAGCGTCGGCCCTCATAGCGGGGGGGCCGAGGGCGGGGAGCTGTTTTTT. Protein sequence: CASSVGPHSGGAEGGELFF.